Below are 17 T cell receptor beta chains sequenced from a single sample in a study of control samples from healthy donors and cancer patients. Using immunoSEQ multiplex PCR, the repertoire was profiled, and TCRdb retains in-frame clones only, with some absent. The repertoire consists of about 220,000 clones, with about 93% occurring once and the leading ten covering approximately 1.5%. The sample was blood. These receptors came from a man aged 45 to 65 in good health.

V is TRBV6-4 and J is TRBJ2-2; D tentatively fits TRBD1 or TRBD2 (6 bases each). The V gene lost 8 bases and the J gene lost 4 bases, with 14 bases spanning the gap. The CDR3 is 14 amino acids. CDR1 MRHNA and CDR2 SNTAGT come from the germline V gene. Here the CDR3 DNA reads TGTGCCAGCCGAGGGGGGTCGGGCACCGGGGAGCTGTTTTTT. This codes for CASRGGSGTGELFF.

The chain is built from TRBV11-1 and TRBJ1-1; D not certain. From germline, CDR1 is SGHAT and CDR2 FQDESV (reference sequence). The CDR3 is made up of 13 amino acids. V was cut by 5 bases and J by 1 base, with 8 bases left in between. CDR3 coding DNA: TGTGCCAGCAGCAAAATGGGGAACACTGAAGCTTTCTTT. This translates into CASSKMGNTEAFF.

This clone was seen only once. The CDR3 coding sequence is TGTGCCAGCAGCTTGATCAGAAGCTCCTACGAGCAGTACTTC. Translated: CASSLIRSSYEQYF. The gene calls are TRBV5-6 and TRBJ2-7; unclear D gene. The germline V gene has CDR1 SGHDT and CDR2 YYEEEE. Trimming removed 1 base at V and 0 bases at J, with 8 bases between. The CDR3 has 14 amino acids.

The genes are TRBV10-1 and TRBJ2-3, with 9 bases lining up with TRBD1. V lost 4 bases to trimming and J lost 4 bases; unmatched junction nucleotides: 9. This CDR3 is 16 amino acids long. Germline CDR1 reads WNHNN; CDR2 reads SYGVQD (reference sequence). The CDR3 coding sequence is TGCGCCAGCAGTGGGAGGGACAGGGCCGGAGCAGATACGCAGTATTTT. It yields the protein CASSGRDRAGADTQYF.

The V gene is TRBV5-1, the J gene TRBJ2-3, with 11 nucleotides matching TRBD2. Trimming removed 4 bases from V and 2 bases from J; junction bases left unmatched: 3. This CDR3 is 15 amino acids long. In germline, CDR1 is SGHRS, CDR2 YFSETQ. CDR3 amino acids: CASSPSGGTTDTQYF. In DNA, the CDR3 is TGCGCCAGCAGCCCTAGCGGGGGGACCACAGATACGCAGTATTTT.

This clone appeared a single time. V gene TRBV28 combines with J gene TRBJ2-7, with D hard to call. The germline V and J ends were trimmed by 3 bases and 6 bases, with 9 bases remaining between them. CDR1 is MDHEN and CDR2 is SYDVKM in the germline V gene. CDR3 size: 12 residues. CDR3 in DNA: TGTGCCAGCAGTTTCGAGGTCGGCGAGCAGTACTTC. It translates to CASSFEVGEQYF.

This chain connects TRBV18 to TRBJ1-1; 8 bases agree with TRBD1. V lost 0 bases, J lost 5 bases, and 5 bases stayed unmatched. The germline V gene has CDR1 KGHSH and CDR2 LQKENI. The CDR3 loop spans 15 amino acids. CDR3 nucleotide sequence: TGTGCCAGCTCACCACCGCCCAGGGGGCTTACTGAAGCTTTCTTT. Protein product: CASSPPPRGLTEAFF.

This chain links TRBV5-1 with TRBJ1-1, with D possibly matching TRBD1 (5 bases). The CDR3 has 14 amino acids. Germline assignment: CDR1 SGHRS and CDR2 YFSETQ. With 4 bases removed from V and 1 base from J, the gap between germline ends came to 11 bases. This chain's CDR3 is CASSLLGPNTEAFF. The CDR3 DNA follows: TGCGCCAGCAGCCTTCTGGGGCCGAACACTGAAGCTTTCTTT.

The V call is TRBV5-6, the J call TRBJ2-3; D remains ambiguous. The CDR3 length is 13 residues. Germline V CDR1 and CDR2: SGHDT, YYEEEE. The V end lost 2 bases, the J end lost 5 bases, and 9 bases lay between the germline ends. The DNA of the CDR3 is TGTGCCAGCAGCTTTGGGTCGAAAGATACGCAGTATTTT. It encodes CASSFGSKDTQYF. Looking up the rest from reference TRBV5-6 and TRBJ2-3 gives the full variable domain: DAGVTQSPTHLIKTRGQQVTLRCSPKSGHDTVSWYQQALGQGPQFIFQYYEEEERQRGNFPDRFSGHQFPNYSSELNVNALLLGDSALYLCASSFGSKDTQYFGPGTRLTVL.

The chain links TRBV7-9 to TRBJ2-3, with TRBD2 matching 10 bases. This CDR3 is 17 amino acids long. Germline assignment: CDR1 SEHNR and CDR2 FQNEAQ (reference sequence). Trimming cost V 5 bases and J 2 bases; bases outside gene matches: 10. CDR3 bases: TGTGCCAGCAGCCCCTCGAAACTAGCGGGGCACACAGATACGCAGTATTTT. This codes for CASSPSKLAGHTDTQYF.

V usage is TRBV5-1 and J usage is TRBJ2-3; 9 bases map to TRBD1. Germline V gives CDR1 SGHRS, CDR2 YFSETQ. After removal of 4 bases from V and 2 bases from J, the junction contained 8 bases not matched to a gene. CDR3 length equals 16 residues. CDR3 DNA: TGCGCCAGCAGCCCAGCCGGGACAGGGTCCACAGATACGCAGTATTTT. Amino acid sequence: CASSPAGTGSTDTQYF.

The CDR3 region is CASSPSGRENTEAFF. CDR3 in DNA: TGTGCCAGCAGCCCTTCGGGCCGTGAGAACACTGAAGCTTTCTTT. The rearrangement links TRBV7-9 to TRBJ1-1; D unclear. This CDR3 has 15 amino acids. The germline gives CDR1 SEHNR, CDR2 FQNEAQ (reference sequence). Trimming stripped 5 bases from V and 1 base from J, with 14 bases between.

The rearrangement uses TRBV5-1 and TRBJ2-6; tentatively, D is TRBD1 or TRBD2 (5 bases each). The CDR3 is 16 residues long. V lost 0 bases and J 1 base, leaving 8 bases between the germline ends. Germline V gene data show CDR1 as SGHRS and CDR2 as YFSETQ. The CDR3 sequence: CASSLAGGSGANVLTF. In nucleotides, the CDR3 is TGCGCCAGCAGCTTGGCTGGGGGATCTGGGGCCAACGTCCTGACTTTC.

J is TRBJ1-4 and V is TRBV7-2; 7 bases fit TRBD1. With V trimmed by 1 base and J by 16 bases, 9 bases remained unmatched. The CDR3 length is 13 residues. The germline gives CDR1 SGHTA, CDR2 FQGNSA. CDR3 sequence: CASSLGFETGKFF. The CDR3 coding sequence is TGTGCCAGCAGCTTAGGGTTCGAGACAGGGAAGTTTTTT.

This clone is a singleton in its sample. The V gene is TRBV2, the J gene TRBJ2-7; D gene uncertain. CDR3 length equals 12 residues. Germline V lookup: CDR1 SNHLY, CDR2 FYNNEI. V was pared by 4 bases and J by 1 base, with 5 bases between. The CDR3 loop reads CASSVASYEQYV. Here the CDR3 DNA reads TGTGCCAGCAGTGTGGCTTCCTACGAGCAGTACGTC.

The chain is built from TRBV20-1 and TRBJ2-1, with a tentative D call TRBD1 (5 bases). The CDR3 sequence is 14 residues long. Germline V gives CDR1 DFQATT, CDR2 SNEGSKA (reference sequence). V shed 3 bases and J shed 3 bases, with 12 bases lying between them. The CDR3 DNA sequence: TGCAGTGCTAGTCGCCAGGGCTACTACAATGAGCAGTTCTTC. It translates to CSASRQGYYNEQFF.

The chain is built from TRBV7-9 and TRBJ2-7, with a weak D call TRBD2 (6 bases). The V and J ends lost 6 bases and 5 bases respectively, with 14 bases between them. Per germline, CDR1 SEHNR and CDR2 FQNEAQ (reference sequence). This CDR3 has 13 amino acids. The CDR3 bases are TGTGCCAGCAGAGACGGAGGGAACCACGAGCAGTACTTC. Translated, it gives CASRDGGNHEQYF.